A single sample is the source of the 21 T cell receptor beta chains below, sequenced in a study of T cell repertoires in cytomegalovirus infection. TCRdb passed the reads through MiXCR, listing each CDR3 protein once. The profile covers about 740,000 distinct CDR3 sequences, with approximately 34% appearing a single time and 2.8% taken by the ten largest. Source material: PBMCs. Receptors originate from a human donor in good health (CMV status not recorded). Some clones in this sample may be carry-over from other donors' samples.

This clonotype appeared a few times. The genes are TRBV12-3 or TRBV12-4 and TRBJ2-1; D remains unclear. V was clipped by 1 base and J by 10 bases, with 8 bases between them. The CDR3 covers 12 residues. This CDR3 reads CASSLVTGEQFF. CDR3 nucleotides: TGTGCCAGCAGTTTAGTAACTGGCGAGCAGTTCTTC.

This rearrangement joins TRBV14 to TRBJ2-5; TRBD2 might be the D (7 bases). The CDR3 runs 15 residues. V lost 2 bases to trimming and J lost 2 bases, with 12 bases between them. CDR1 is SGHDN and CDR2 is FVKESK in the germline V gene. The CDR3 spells CASSQFGGRQETQYF. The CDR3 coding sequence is TGTGCCAGCAGCCAATTCGGGGGGCGGCAAGAGACCCAGTACTTC.

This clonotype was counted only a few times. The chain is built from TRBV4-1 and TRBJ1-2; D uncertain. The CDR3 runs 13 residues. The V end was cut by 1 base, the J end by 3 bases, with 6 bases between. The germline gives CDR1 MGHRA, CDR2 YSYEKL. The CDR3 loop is CASSQARDYGYTF. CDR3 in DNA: TGCGCCAGCAGCCAAGCTCGCGACTATGGCTACACCTTC.

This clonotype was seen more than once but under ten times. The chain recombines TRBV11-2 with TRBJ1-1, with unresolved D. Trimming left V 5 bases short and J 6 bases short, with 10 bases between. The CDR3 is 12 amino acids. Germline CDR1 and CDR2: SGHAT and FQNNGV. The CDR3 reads CASSGRIPEAFF. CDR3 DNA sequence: TGTGCCAGCAGCGGAAGGATCCCTGAAGCTTTCTTT.

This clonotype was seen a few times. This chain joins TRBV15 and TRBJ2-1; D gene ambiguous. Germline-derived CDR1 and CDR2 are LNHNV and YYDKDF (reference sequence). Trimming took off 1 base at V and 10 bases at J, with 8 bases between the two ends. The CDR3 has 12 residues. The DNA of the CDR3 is TGTGCCACCAGCAGAGTCCCTAAGGAGCAGTTCTTC. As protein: CATSRVPKEQFF.

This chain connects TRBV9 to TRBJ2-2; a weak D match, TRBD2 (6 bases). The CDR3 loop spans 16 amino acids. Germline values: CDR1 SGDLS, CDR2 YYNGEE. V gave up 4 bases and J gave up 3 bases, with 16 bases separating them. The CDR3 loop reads CASSPRLEDHTGELFF. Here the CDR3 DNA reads TGTGCCAGCAGCCCACGACTAGAAGACCACACCGGGGAGCTGTTTTTT.

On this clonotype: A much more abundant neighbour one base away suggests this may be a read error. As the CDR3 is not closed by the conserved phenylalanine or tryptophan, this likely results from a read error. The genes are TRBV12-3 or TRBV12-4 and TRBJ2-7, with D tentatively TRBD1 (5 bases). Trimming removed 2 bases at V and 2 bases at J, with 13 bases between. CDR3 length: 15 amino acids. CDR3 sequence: CASSLLARQTYEQYL. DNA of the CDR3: TGTGCCAGCAGTTTATTGGCCAGACAGACCTACGAGCAGTACTTA.

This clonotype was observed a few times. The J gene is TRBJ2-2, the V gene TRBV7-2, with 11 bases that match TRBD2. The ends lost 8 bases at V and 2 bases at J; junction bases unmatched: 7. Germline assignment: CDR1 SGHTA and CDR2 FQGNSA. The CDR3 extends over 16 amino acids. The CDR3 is CASYRGLAANTGELFF. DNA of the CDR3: TGTGCCAGCTACCGGGGACTAGCGGCAAACACCGGGGAGCTGTTTTTT.

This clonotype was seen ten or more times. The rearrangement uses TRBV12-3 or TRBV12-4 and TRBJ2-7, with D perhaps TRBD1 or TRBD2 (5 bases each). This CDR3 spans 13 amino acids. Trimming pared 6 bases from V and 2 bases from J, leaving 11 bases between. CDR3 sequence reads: CASSPGAAYEQYF. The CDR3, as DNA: TGTGCCAGCAGCCCCGGGGCGGCCTACGAGCAGTACTTC.

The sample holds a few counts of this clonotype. CDR3 in amino acids: CASSLTTIQGVTETQYF. CDR3 nucleotide sequence: TGTGCCAGCAGCCTAACTACCATCCAGGGTGTTACGGAGACCCAGTACTTC. The chain couples TRBV27 to TRBJ2-5; a weak D match, TRBD1 (5 bases). The CDR3 runs 17 residues. Germline CDR1 is MNHEY and CDR2 is SMNVEV (reference sequence). The V end was cut by 6 bases, the J end by 5 bases, with 25 bases between.

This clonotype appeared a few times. The CDR3 protein is CASSRREQETQYF. The DNA of the CDR3 is TGTGCCAGCAGTCGCAGGGAGCAAGAGACCCAGTACTTC. The genes are TRBV6-2 or TRBV6-3 and TRBJ2-5; D could derive from TRBD1 or TRBD2 (5 bases each). The CDR3 consists of 13 residues. Trimming cost V 5 bases and J 2 bases, with 9 bases left between them. Looked up from germline, CDR1 is MNHEY and CDR2 is SVGEGT.

The CDR3 sequence is CASSRRGTGIQETQYF. CDR3 DNA sequence: TGTGCCAGCAGTAGGAGGGGAACAGGGATCCAAGAGACCCAGTACTTC. The V and J genes are TRBV27 and TRBJ2-5; tentatively, D is TRBD1 or TRBD2 (6 bases each). The CDR3 runs 16 residues. Germline V lookup: CDR1 MNHEY, CDR2 SMNVEV (reference sequence). The V end was cut by 5 bases, the J end by 1 base, with 17 bases between.

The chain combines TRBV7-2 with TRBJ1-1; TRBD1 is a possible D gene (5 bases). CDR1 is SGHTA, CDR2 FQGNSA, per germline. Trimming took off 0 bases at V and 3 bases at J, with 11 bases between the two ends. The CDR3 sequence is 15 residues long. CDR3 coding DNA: TGTGCCAGCAGCTTAGCGGGCAACAGGCACACTGAAGCTTTCTTT. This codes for CASSLAGNRHTEAFF.

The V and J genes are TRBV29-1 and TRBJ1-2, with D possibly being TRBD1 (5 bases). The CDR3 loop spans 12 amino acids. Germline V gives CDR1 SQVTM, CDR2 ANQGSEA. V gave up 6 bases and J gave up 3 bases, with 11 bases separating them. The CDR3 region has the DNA TGCAGCGTGGGAGACAGATACTATGGCTACACCTTC. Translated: CSVGDRYYGYTF.

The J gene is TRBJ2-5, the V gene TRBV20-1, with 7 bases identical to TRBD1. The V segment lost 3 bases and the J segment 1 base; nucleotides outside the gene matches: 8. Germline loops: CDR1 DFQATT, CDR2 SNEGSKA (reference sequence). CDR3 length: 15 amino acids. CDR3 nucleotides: TGCAGTGCTAGGCAGACAGGGTTGGCCCAAGAGACCCAGTACTTC. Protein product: CSARQTGLAQETQYF.

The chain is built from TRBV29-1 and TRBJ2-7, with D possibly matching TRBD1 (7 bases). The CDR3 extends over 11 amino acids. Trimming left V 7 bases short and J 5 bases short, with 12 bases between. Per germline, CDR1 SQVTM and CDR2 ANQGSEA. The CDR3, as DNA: TGCAGCGCCAGGGGGGAAGACGAGCAGTACTTC. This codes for CSARGEDEQYF.

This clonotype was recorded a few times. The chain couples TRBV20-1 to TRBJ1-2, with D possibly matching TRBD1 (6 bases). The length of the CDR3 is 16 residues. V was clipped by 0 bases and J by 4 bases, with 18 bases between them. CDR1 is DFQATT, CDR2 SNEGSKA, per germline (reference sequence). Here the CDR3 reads CSAREGASIRTYGYTF. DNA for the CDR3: TGCAGTGCTAGAGAGGGGGCGTCCATAAGGACCTATGGCTACACCTTC.

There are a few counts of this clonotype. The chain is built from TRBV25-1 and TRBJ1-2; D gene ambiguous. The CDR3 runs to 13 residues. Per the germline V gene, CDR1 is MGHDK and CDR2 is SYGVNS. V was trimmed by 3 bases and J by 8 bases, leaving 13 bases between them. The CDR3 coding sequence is TGTGCCAGCAGTGATGATAGGGTGAAAGGCTACACCTTC. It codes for CASSDDRVKGYTF.

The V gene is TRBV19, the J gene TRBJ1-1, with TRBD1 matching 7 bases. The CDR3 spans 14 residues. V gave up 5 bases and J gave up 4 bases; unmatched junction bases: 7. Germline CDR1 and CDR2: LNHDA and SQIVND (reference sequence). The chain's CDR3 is CASSAQGWGTEAFF. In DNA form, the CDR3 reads TGTGCCAGTAGTGCACAGGGGTGGGGCACTGAAGCTTTCTTT.

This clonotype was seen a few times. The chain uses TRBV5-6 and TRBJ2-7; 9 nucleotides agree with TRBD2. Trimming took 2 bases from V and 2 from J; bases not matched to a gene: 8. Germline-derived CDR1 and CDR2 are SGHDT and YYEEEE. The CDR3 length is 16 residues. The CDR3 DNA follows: TGTGCCAGCAGCTTCCCCGGTAGCGGGAGTCCCTACGAGCAGTACTTC. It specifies CASSFPGSGSPYEQYF.

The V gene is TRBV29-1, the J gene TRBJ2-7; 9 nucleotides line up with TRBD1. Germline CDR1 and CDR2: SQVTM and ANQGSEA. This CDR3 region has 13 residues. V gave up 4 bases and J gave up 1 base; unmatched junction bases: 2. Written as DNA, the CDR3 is TGCAGCGTTGGGGACAGGGCTTCCTACGAGCAGTACTTC. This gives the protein CSVGDRASYEQYF.